The 27 T cell receptor beta chains reported below all come from one sample, sequenced in a study of shared clonotypes between healthy human individuals. Here immunoSEQ multiplex PCR was the method, and the copy in TCRdb shows in-frame clones only, minus some. The sample includes some 380,000 clones, around 96% seen only once; the top ten take around 0.32%. Sequenced material: memory CD8+ T cells sorted from blood. This sample's subset: CD45RO+ cells pooled with CCR7-negative TemRA cells. The receptors originated from a man younger than 40 in good health.

This sequence joins TRBV6-1 and TRBJ2-7, with a possible D match to TRBD2 (5 bases). With 7 bases removed from V and 1 base from J, the gap between germline ends came to 17 bases. The CDR3 contains 15 residues. Germline V lookup: CDR1 MNHNS, CDR2 SASEGT. Here the CDR3 reads CASTHPGSGSYEQYF. CDR3 sequence (DNA): TGTGCCAGCACCCACCCGGGGTCTGGATCCTACGAGCAGTACTTC.

V usage is TRBV9 and J usage is TRBJ2-1; D is unresolved. CDR3 length: 13 amino acids. Deletions cut 3 bases from V and 5 bases from J, with 9 bases between. Germline CDR1 reads SGDLS; CDR2 reads YYNGEE. CDR3 nucleotides: TGTGCCAGCAGCGCGCGGACGGACAATGAGCAGTTCTTC. Protein product: CASSARTDNEQFF.

The V and J genes are TRBV10-3 and TRBJ2-7, with TRBD2 identical over 11 bases. The CDR3 has 19 residues. The germline CDR1 and CDR2 sequences are ENHRY and SYGVKD. Losses at the gene ends were 4 bases for V and 0 bases for J; bases not matched to a gene: 14. The CDR3 region has the DNA TGTGCCATCAGTGCCGGGGGACTAGCGGCAATGACTCTCTCCTACGAGCAGTACTTC. Its protein is CAISAGGLAAMTLSYEQYF.

The chain carries TRBV21-1 and TRBJ1-3; the table's D call TRBD1 went unverified against the DNA. TRBV21-1 is given as a pseudogene. The CDR3 is 17 amino acids. The CDR3 sequence is CASSKGNRTLSGNTIYF. CDR3 DNA sequence: TGTGCCAGCAGCAAAGGGAACAGGACCCTCTCTGGAAACACCATATATTTT.

CDR3 DNA: TGTGCCAGCCGGGAGGACTACGAGCAGTACTTC. Protein sequence: CASREDYEQYF. The chain employs TRBV2 and TRBJ2-7; 7 nucleotides match TRBD2. Trimming at V came to 8 bases and at J to 3 bases, leaving 1 base not matched to a gene. Germline V gene sequence: CDR1 SNHLY, CDR2 FYNNEI. The CDR3 sequence is 11 residues long.

The rearrangement joins TRBV5-1 to TRBJ2-7; 8 bases fit TRBD2. J lost 12 bases, V lost 4 bases, and 12 bases had no gene match. The CDR3 totals 13 residues. In germline, CDR1 is SGHRS, CDR2 YFSETQ. The CDR3 sequence: CASSPGTRSLLYF. The CDR3 region has the DNA TGCGCCAGCAGCCCCGGGACTAGATCCCTTCTGTACTTC.

The rearrangement links TRBV4-1 to TRBJ2-2; TRBD2 is a possible D gene (6 bases). The CDR3 spans 19 residues. Germline CDR1 and CDR2: MGHRA and YSYEKL. V was clipped by 5 bases and J by 2 bases, with 24 bases between them. The CDR3 spells CASSSSYSPGLLNTGELFF. CDR3 DNA: TGCGCCAGCAGCTCCTCATACTCACCGGGACTCCTCAACACCGGGGAGCTGTTTTTT.

V gene TRBV29-1 combines with J gene TRBJ1-2; 7 positions match TRBD1. V was pared by 6 bases and J by 7 bases, with 8 bases of the junction left unmatched. The germline V gene encodes CDR1 SQVTM and CDR2 ANQGSEA. The CDR3 consists of 12 residues. The CDR3 coding sequence is TGCAGCGTCGACACAGGGGTTGGTGGCTACACCTTC. As protein: CSVDTGVGGYTF. The full variable domain, completed using reference TRBV29-1 and TRBJ1-2, is SAVISQKPSRDICQRGTSLTIQCQVDSQVTMMFWYRQQPGQSLTLIATANQGSEATYESGFVIDKFPISRPNLTFSTLTVSNMSPEDSSIYLCSVDTGVGGYTFGSGTRLTVV.

The chain joins TRBV30 to TRBJ2-4, with a weak D call TRBD2 (6 bases). Trimming cost V 3 bases and J 7 bases, with 7 bases left between them. The CDR3 is made up of 11 amino acids. Germline V gives CDR1 GTSNPN, CDR2 SVGIG (reference sequence). CDR3 nucleotide sequence: TGTGCCTGGAGCCGGGGGAACATTCAGTACTTC. Translating it yields CAWSRGNIQYF.

This chain uses TRBV6-1 with TRBJ2-3, with D uncertain. The V gene lost 8 bases and the J gene lost 2 bases, with 11 bases spanning the gap. The germline gives CDR1 MNHNS, CDR2 SASEGT. This CDR3 has 13 residues. The CDR3: CASGQSPTDTQYF. CDR3 in DNA: TGTGCCAGCGGGCAGAGTCCCACAGATACGCAGTATTTT.

A remark on this clone: At the DNA level, this CDR3 is encoded by other sequences in the same sample as well. The V call is TRBV7-6, the J call TRBJ2-7; 9 bases line up with TRBD1. This CDR3 is 14 amino acids long. V lost 6 bases to trimming and J lost 2 bases; unmatched junction nucleotides: 5. The V gene's germline CDR1 is SGHVS and CDR2 FNYEAQ. In DNA form, the CDR3 reads TGTGCCAGCAGTTTAAGACAGGGGGCCTACGAGCAGTACTTC. As protein: CASSLRQGAYEQYF.

The gene calls are TRBV5-1 and TRBJ1-1, with TRBD1 identical over 9 bases. Germline trimming cut 4 bases from V and 2 bases from J; bases unmatched to any gene: 9. The CDR3 sequence is 16 residues long. CDR1 is SGHRS and CDR2 is YFSETQ in the germline V gene. CDR3 nucleotide sequence: TGCGCCAGCAGCGCCCGGGACAGGGCTTCTAACACTGAAGCTTTCTTT. Translating gives CASSARDRASNTEAFF.

V gene TRBV30 combines with J gene TRBJ2-1, with 10 bases lining up with TRBD2. V lost 1 base to trimming and J lost 6 bases; unmatched junction nucleotides: 9. CDR1 is GTSNPN and CDR2 is SVGIG in the germline V gene (reference sequence). This CDR3 spans 16 amino acids. DNA for the CDR3: TGTGCCTGGAGTGACCCCCGACTAGCGGGTAGCAATGAGCAGTTCTTC. This translates into CAWSDPRLAGSNEQFF.

DNA of the CDR3: TGTGCCAGCAGTTACTTCGGGAGTGGCTACGAGCAGTACTTC. Residues: CASSYFGSGYEQYF. The rearrangement links TRBV6-6 to TRBJ2-7; D is perhaps TRBD2 (6 bases). CDR3 length equals 14 residues. Germline V lookup: CDR1 MNHNY, CDR2 SVGAGI (reference sequence). The germline V and J ends were trimmed by 1 base and 3 bases, with 10 bases remaining between them.

The V call is TRBV4-1, the J call TRBJ2-2; 8 bases fit TRBD2. Germline CDR1 and CDR2: MGHRA and YSYEKL. The CDR3 has 17 amino acids. Trimming took 1 base from V and 4 from J; bases not matched to a gene: 8. The CDR3 loop reads CASSQVSLAGLTGELFF. For the CDR3, the DNA is TGCGCCAGCAGCCAAGTGTCGCTAGCGGGTCTCACCGGGGAGCTGTTTTTT.

The chain is built from TRBV18 and TRBJ1-4; D is uncertain. The germline gives CDR1 KGHSH, CDR2 LQKENI. V lost 1 base and J 0 bases, leaving 9 bases between the germline ends. The CDR3 spans 16 residues. The CDR3 coding sequence is TGTGCCAGCTCACCACTTCCCCAAGCAACTAATGAAAAACTGTTTTTT. This sequence encodes CASSPLPQATNEKLFF.

The V gene is TRBV5-1, the J gene TRBJ2-3; TRBD1 is a possible D gene (6 bases). CDR1 and CDR2 (germline): SGHRS, YFSETQ. The CDR3 is 21 amino acids. The V end was cut by 0 bases, the J end by 2 bases, with 28 bases between. This CDR3 reads CASSLGYWADHRERYTDTQYF. CDR3 nucleotide sequence: TGCGCCAGCAGCTTGGGATATTGGGCTGACCACAGGGAGCGGTACACAGATACGCAGTATTTT.

V usage is TRBV11-1 and J usage is TRBJ2-1; 10 bases line up with TRBD2. The V segment lost 5 bases and the J segment 7 bases; nucleotides outside the gene matches: 8. CDR1 and CDR2 from the germline V gene are SGHAT and FQDESV (reference sequence). The CDR3 totals 15 residues. This CDR3 reads CASSLSGRAGNEQFF. The CDR3, as DNA: TGTGCCAGCAGCCTAAGCGGGAGGGCCGGAAATGAGCAGTTCTTC. The full variable domain, completed using reference TRBV11-1 and TRBJ2-1, is EAEVAQSPRYKITEKSQAVAFWCDPISGHATLYWYRQILGQGPELLVQFQDESVVDDSQLPKDRFSAERLKGVDSTLKIQPAELGDSAMYLCASSLSGRAGNEQFFGPGTRLTVL.

This clone was recorded only once. The V and J genes are TRBV2 and TRBJ2-1, with 7 bases lining up with TRBD2. V gave up 4 bases and J gave up 8 bases; unmatched junction bases: 11. Germline lookup yields CDR1 SNHLY and CDR2 FYNNEI. The CDR3 runs to 15 residues. The CDR3 protein is CASSGEGLTSDEQFF. The CDR3 DNA is TGTGCCAGCAGTGGAGAGGGACTAACGTCTGATGAGCAGTTCTTC.

The chain uses TRBV30 and TRBJ2-7; possibly TRBD1 for D (6 bases). Germline assignment: CDR1 GTSNPN and CDR2 SVGIG (reference sequence). V was trimmed by 2 bases and J by 2 bases, leaving 10 bases between them. This CDR3 comprises 13 residues. The CDR3 loop reads CAWSWGQTYEQYF. The CDR3 DNA reads as TGTGCCTGGAGTTGGGGACAAACCTACGAGCAGTACTTC.

CDR3: CASSSDSGHRLYEQYF. As DNA, the CDR3 is TGCGCCAGCAGTTCTGATTCGGGACACCGCCTCTACGAGCAGTACTTC. The V and J genes are TRBV10-1 and TRBJ2-7; a possible D gene is TRBD1 (6 bases). Between the trimmed V and J ends, which lost 5 bases and 3 bases, there was a span of 20 bases. The germline V gene has CDR1 WNHNN and CDR2 SYGVQD (reference sequence). This CDR3 is 16 amino acids long.

This chain connects TRBV28 to TRBJ1-2; 9 bases map to TRBD1. The junction had 9 bases not matched to a gene; V was cut back by 5 bases and J by 5 bases. CDR3 length: 15 residues. Germline V gives CDR1 MDHEN, CDR2 SYDVKM. CDR3 in DNA: TGTGCCAGCAGTAACCCGGACAGGGGCACTTATGGCTACACCTTC. Protein product: CASSNPDRGTYGYTF.

The chain combines TRBV5-1 with TRBJ2-2, with a tentative D call TRBD2 (6 bases). V was cut by 1 base and J by 6 bases, with 16 bases left in between. Germline V gene lookup returns CDR1 SGHRS and CDR2 YFSETQ. The CDR3 runs 16 residues. The CDR3 here is CASSLKRVGVPGELFF. The DNA of the CDR3 is TGCGCCAGCAGCTTGAAGCGGGTAGGGGTTCCCGGGGAGCTGTTTTTT.

The chain combines TRBV5-6 with TRBJ1-2, with a weak D call TRBD1 (6 bases). Germline values: CDR1 SGHDT, CDR2 YYEEEE. Trimming stripped 4 bases from V and 8 bases from J, with 18 bases between. This CDR3 region has 14 residues. The DNA for the CDR3 is TGTGCCAGCAGCCCGGCTGGACAGCTGGGGGGCTACACCTTC. Amino acids: CASSPAGQLGGYTF.

The chain uses TRBV6-1 and TRBJ1-2; D remains unclear. The V end was cut by 1 base, the J end by 5 bases, with 17 bases between. CDR3 length equals 16 residues. Germline assignment: CDR1 MNHNS and CDR2 SASEGT. The CDR3 protein is CASSEGLLLRAYGYTF. The CDR3 DNA reads as TGTGCCAGCAGTGAAGGTCTTCTCCTGAGGGCATATGGCTACACCTTC.

V usage is TRBV19 and J usage is TRBJ1-2, with 9 bases fitting TRBD1. Germline values: CDR1 LNHDA, CDR2 SQIVND (reference sequence). J was trimmed by 7 bases and V by 6 bases; bases with no gene match: 9. This CDR3 spans 14 amino acids. The CDR3, as DNA: TGTGCCAGTAGACCTTACACAGGGGGCCCTGGCTACACCTTC. It is translated as CASRPYTGGPGYTF. Based on the CDR3 plus reference TRBV19 and TRBJ1-2, the full variable domain is DGGITQSPKYLFRKEGQNVTLSCEQNLNHDAMYWYRQDPGQGLRLIYYSQIVNDFQKGDIAEGYSVSREKKESFPLTVTSAQKNPTAFYLCASRPYTGGPGYTFGSGTRLTVV.

This chain joins TRBV11-2 and TRBJ2-3, with D perhaps TRBD1 (6 bases). The CDR3 sequence is 16 residues long. Trimming cost V 2 bases and J 0 bases, with 12 bases left between them. The germline CDR1 and CDR2 sequences are SGHAT and FQNNGV. The CDR3 DNA is TGTGCCAGCAGCTTAAGGGACACCCCTAGCACAGATACGCAGTATTTT. Protein: CASSLRDTPSTDTQYF.